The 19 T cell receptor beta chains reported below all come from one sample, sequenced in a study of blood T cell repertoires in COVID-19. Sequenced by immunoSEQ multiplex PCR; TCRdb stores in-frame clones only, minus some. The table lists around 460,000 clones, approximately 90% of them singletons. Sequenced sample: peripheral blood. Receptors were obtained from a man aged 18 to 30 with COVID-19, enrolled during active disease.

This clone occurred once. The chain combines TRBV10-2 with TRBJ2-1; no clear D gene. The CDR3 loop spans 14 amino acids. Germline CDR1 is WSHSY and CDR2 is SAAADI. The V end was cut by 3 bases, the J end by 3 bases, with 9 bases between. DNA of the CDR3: TGCGCCAGCAGTGATTTTTCATTCTACAATGAGCAGTTCTTC. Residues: CASSDFSFYNEQFF.

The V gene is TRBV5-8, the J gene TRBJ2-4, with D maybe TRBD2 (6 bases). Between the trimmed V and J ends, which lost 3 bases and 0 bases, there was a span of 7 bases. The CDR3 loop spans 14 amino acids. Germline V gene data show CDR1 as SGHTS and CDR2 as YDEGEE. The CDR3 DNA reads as TGTGCCAGCAGCTGGGGAGGAGCCAAAAACATTCAGTACTTC. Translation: CASSWGGAKNIQYF.

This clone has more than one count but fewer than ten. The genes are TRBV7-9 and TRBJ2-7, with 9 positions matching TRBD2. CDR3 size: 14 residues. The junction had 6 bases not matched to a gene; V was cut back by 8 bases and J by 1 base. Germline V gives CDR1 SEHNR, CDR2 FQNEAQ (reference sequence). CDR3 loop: CASGLSGRSYEQYF. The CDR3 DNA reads TGTGCCAGCGGCCTTAGCGGGAGATCCTACGAGCAGTACTTC.

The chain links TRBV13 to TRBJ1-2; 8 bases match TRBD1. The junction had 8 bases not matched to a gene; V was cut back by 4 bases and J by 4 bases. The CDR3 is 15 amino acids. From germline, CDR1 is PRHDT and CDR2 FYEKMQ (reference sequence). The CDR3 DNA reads TGTGCCAGCAGCTCCAGGACAGGGAACTTCTATGGCTACACCTTC. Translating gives CASSSRTGNFYGYTF.

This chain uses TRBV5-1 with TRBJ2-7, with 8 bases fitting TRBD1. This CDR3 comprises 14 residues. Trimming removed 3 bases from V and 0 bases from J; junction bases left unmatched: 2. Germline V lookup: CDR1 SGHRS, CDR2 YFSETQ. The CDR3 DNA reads TGCGCCAGCAGCTGGGGGACAGGCTCCTACGAGCAGTACTTC. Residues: CASSWGTGSYEQYF.

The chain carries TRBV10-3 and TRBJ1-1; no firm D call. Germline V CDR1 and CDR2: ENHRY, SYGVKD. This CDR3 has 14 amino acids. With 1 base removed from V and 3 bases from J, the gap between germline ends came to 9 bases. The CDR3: CAISELRSDTEAFF. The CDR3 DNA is TGTGCCATCAGTGAGTTGCGGAGCGACACTGAAGCTTTCTTT.

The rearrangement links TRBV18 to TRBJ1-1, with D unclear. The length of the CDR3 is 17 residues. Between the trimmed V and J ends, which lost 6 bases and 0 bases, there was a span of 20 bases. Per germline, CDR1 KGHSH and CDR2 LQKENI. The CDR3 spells CASSPSMLTPMNTEAFF. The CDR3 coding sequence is TGTGCCAGCTCTCCAAGCATGTTGACTCCTATGAACACTGAAGCTTTCTTT.

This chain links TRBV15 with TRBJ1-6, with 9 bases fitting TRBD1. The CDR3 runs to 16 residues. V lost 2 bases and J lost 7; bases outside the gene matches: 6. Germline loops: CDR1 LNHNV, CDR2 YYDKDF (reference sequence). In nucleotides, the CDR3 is TGTGCCACCAGCAGATCAAACAGGGGGCCCAATTCACCCCTCCACTTT. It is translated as CATSRSNRGPNSPLHF.

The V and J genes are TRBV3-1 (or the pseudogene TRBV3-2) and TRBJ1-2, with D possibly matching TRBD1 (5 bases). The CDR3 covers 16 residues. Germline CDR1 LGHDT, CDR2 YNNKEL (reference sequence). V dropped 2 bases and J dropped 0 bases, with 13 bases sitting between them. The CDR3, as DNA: TGTGCCAGCAGCCAATCCACTACAGGAGCTAACTATGGCTACACCTTC. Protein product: CASSQSTTGANYGYTF.

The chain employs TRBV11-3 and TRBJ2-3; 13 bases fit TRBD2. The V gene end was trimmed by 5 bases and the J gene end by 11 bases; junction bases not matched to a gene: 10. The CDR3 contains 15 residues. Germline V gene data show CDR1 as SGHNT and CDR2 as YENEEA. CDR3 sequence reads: CASSIAGTSGEEQYF. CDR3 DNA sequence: TGTGCCAGCAGCATCGCTGGGACTAGCGGGGAGGAGCAGTATTTT.

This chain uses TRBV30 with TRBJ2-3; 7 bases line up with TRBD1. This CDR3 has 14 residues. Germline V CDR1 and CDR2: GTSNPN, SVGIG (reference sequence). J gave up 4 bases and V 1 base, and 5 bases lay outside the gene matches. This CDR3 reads CAWSGTGVSDTQYF. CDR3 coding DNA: TGTGCCTGGAGTGGCACAGGGGTCTCAGATACGCAGTATTTT.

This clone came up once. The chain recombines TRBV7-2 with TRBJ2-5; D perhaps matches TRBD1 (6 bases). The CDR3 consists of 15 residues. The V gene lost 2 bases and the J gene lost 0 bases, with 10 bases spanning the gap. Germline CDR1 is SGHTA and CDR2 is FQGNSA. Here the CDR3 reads CASSLFGQYQETQYF. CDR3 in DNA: TGTGCCAGCAGCTTATTCGGACAGTACCAAGAGACCCAGTACTTC.

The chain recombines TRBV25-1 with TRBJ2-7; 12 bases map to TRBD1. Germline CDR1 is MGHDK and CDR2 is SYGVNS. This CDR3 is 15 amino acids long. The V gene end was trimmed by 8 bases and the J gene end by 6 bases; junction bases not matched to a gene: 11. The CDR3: CASYEVGDRGPEQYF. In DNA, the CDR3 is TGTGCCAGCTATGAGGTTGGGGACAGGGGGCCCGAGCAGTACTTC.

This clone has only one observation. The CDR3 nucleotides read TGTGCCAGCAGTTACGCGGCTAGCGGGAGTTACGAGCAGTACTTC. It encodes CASSYAASGSYEQYF. This rearrangement joins TRBV6-5 to TRBJ2-7, with 10 bases fitting TRBD2. The germline V gene encodes CDR1 MNHEY and CDR2 SVGAGI. Germline trimming cut 2 bases from V and 4 bases from J; bases unmatched to any gene: 5. The CDR3 length is 15 residues.

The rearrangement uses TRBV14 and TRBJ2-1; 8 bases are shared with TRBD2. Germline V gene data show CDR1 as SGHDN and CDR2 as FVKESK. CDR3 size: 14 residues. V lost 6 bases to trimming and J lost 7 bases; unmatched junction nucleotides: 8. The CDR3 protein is CASRPSGGPNEQFF. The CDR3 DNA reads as TGTGCCAGCAGGCCCTCGGGAGGGCCGAATGAGCAGTTCTTC.

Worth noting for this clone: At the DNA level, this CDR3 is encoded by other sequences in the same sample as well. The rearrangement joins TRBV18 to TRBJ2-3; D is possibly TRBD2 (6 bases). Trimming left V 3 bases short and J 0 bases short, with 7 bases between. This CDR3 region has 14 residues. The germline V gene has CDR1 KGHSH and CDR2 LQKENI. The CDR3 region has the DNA TGTGCCAGCTCACCGGGACTTAGCACAGATACGCAGTATTTT. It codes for CASSPGLSTDTQYF.

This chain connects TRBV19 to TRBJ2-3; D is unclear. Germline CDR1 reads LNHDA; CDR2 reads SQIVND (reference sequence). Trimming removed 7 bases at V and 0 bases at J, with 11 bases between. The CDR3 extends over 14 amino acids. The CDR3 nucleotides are TGTGCCAGTAAGGTACAGTCTAGCACAGATACGCAGTATTTT. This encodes CASKVQSSTDTQYF.

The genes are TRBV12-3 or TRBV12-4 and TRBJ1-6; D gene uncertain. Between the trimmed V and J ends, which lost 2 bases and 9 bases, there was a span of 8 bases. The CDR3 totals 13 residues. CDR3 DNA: TGTGCCAGCAGTTTAATGGCGGGTTCACCCCTCCACTTT. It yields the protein CASSLMAGSPLHF.

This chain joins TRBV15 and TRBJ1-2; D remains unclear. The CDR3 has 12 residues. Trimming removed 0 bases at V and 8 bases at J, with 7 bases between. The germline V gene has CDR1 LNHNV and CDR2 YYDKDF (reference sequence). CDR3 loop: CATSRDVRGYTF. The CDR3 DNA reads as TGTGCCACCAGCAGAGATGTGAGGGGCTACACCTTC.